The entry that follows covers one TCR beta chain sequence. Its cognate antigen is unknown. These data belong to a study of cytomegalovirus exposure and HLA in healthy donors. The study, taken as a whole, reports: The tendency of first-cohort TCR clusters to co-occur in the 95 to 150 validation repertoires was the finding of a later analysis. Altogether, 160 or so TCR beta chains were recorded as cytomegalovirus-associated. Among TCR sequences, most were rare, though some public TCRs appeared in many donors.

Here immunoSEQ multiplex PCR was the method, and the copy in TCRdb shows in-frame clones only, minus some. This table has roughly 56,000 clones, around 94% appearing once. V shed 5 bases and J shed 4 bases, with 17 bases lying between them. CDR3 length equals 15 residues. Germline lookup yields CDR1 SGHAT and CDR2 FQNNGV. The chain employs TRBV11-2 and TRBJ1-1; D not resolved. The sample taken for sequencing was PBMCs. This clonotype originated in a young man in good health and CMV-seronegative. CDR3 bases: TGTGCCAGCAGCGACGGCCGGGAGGTTGTCACTGAAGCTTTCTTT. Encoded protein: CASSDGREVVTEAFF. The variable domain in full, completed from reference TRBV11-2 and TRBJ1-1, reads EAGVAQSPRYKIIEKRQSVAFWCNPISGHATLYWYQQILGQGPKLLIQFQNNGVVDDSQLPKDRFSAERLKGVDSTLKIQPAKLEDSAVYLCASSDGREVVTEAFFGQGTRLTVV.